This note documents a single T cell receptor beta chain sequence. The antigen remains unidentified. Primers for the PCR totalled 60 Vbeta and 13 Jbeta. The method was immunoSEQ multiplex PCR; TCRdb's version includes in-frame clones alone and lacks a portion of them. The sample holds about 160,000 clones, 65% to 90% seen once. The CDR3 loop spans 17 amino acids. J lost 4 bases, V lost 1 base, and 10 bases had no gene match. CDR1 LGHNA and CDR2 YNFKEQ come from the germline V gene. The sample originates from a study of cytomegalovirus exposure and HLA in healthy donors. Notes on the study in general: It was likely that a cluster of highly shared sequence variants was a sequencing artifact. Follow-up analysis seemed to connect common viral pathogens with several of the most significant clusters identified. Some V segments, including TRBV6-2 and TRBV6-3, were excluded as indistinguishable.

The chain is built from TRBV4-2 and TRBJ2-7, with 10 bases aligning to TRBD2. This TCR derives from a man aged 45 to 65 in good health and CMV-seropositive. The source material was PBMCs. CDR3 nucleotides: TGTGCCAGCAGCCAAGGGAGGACTAGCGGCACTTCATACGAGCAGTACTTC. Its protein product is CASSQGRTSGTSYEQYF.